This T cell receptor beta chain was observed in a study of shared T cell receptors in the human thymus. Germline-derived CDR1 and CDR2 are SGDLS and YYNGEE. Trimming took off 0 bases at V and 5 bases at J, with 14 bases between the two ends. The CDR3 contains 15 residues. Generated by immunoSEQ multiplex PCR, the TCRdb table keeps only in-frame clones and is missing some. The sample holds roughly 560,000 clones; approximately 80% are singletons and the top ten take about 0.013%. The sample also formed part of further work on human thymus T cells. That source notes: Thymic material originated from resections removed in the course of corrective heart surgery.

This TCR derives from a boy in the first two years of life with a congenital heart defect. The sequenced sample consisted of thymocytes. This chain connects TRBV9 to TRBJ1-1, with a weak D call TRBD1 (5 bases). CDR3 nucleotides: TGTGCCAGCAGCGTAGGCCAGGGCGAAGAAACTGAAGCTTTCTTT. This codes for CASSVGQGEETEAFF.